Sequencing of this T cell receptor beta chain was carried out in a study of cytomegalovirus exposure and HLA in healthy donors. The CDR3 totals 13 residues. Germline assignment: CDR1 SNHLY and CDR2 FYNNEI. The V gene lost 7 bases and the J gene lost 3 bases, with 10 bases spanning the gap. The PCR had 60 Vbeta and 13 Jbeta primers. TCRdb's copy holds only in-frame clones and misses some; the assay was immunoSEQ multiplex PCR. The profile shows 100,000 to 150,000 clones, approximately 74% of them singletons. The rearrangement joins TRBV2 to TRBJ1-5; D gene ambiguous. Input material: PBMCs. This TCR was recovered from a man between 40 and 49 years old in good health and CMV-seropositive. CDR3 nucleotide sequence: TGTGCCAGCAAACAGCTTTACAATCAGCCCCAGCATTTT. Its protein is CASKQLYNQPQHF.